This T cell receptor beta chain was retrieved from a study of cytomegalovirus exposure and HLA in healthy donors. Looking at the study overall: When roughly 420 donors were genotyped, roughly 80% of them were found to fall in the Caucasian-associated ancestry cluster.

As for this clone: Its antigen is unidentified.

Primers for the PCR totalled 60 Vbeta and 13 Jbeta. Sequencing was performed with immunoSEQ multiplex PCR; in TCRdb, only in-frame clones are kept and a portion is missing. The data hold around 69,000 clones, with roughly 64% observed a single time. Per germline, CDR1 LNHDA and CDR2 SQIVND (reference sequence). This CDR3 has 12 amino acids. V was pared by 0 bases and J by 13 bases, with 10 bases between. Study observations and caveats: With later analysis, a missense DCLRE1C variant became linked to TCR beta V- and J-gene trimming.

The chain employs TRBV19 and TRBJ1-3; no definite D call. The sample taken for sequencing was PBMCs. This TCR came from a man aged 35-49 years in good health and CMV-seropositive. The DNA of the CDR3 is TGTGCCAGTAGTATAGATCTCCAGAAAATATATTTT. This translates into CASSIDLQKIYF.